The 19 T cell receptor beta chains below all came from one sample that was sequenced in a study of blood T cell repertoires in COVID-19. Data came from immunoSEQ multiplex PCR; TCRdb stores just in-frame clones and leaves some out. Here the sample spans 270,000 or so clones, approximately 86% being singletons. Sequencing was carried out using peripheral blood. The receptors originated from a woman between 18 and 30 years old with acute or convalescent COVID-19.

The chain has TRBV18 and TRBJ2-1, with TRBD1 identical over 8 bases. Trimming at V came to 1 base and at J to 4 bases, leaving 9 bases not matched to a gene. The germline V gene encodes CDR1 KGHSH and CDR2 LQKENI. The CDR3 has 17 amino acids. DNA of the CDR3: TGTGCCAGCTCACCACTCCGAGCAGGGGGCCATTACAATGAGCAGTTCTTC. Translation: CASSPLRAGGHYNEQFF.

The chain couples TRBV27 to TRBJ2-7; 7 bases are shared with TRBD2. V dropped 6 bases and J dropped 3; count of bases not matched to a gene: 14. The CDR3 spans 16 residues. Germline V CDR1 and CDR2: MNHEY, SMNVEV (reference sequence). The DNA for the CDR3 is TGTGCCAGCAGGATATCCCGGGACTACTCCTTCTACGAGCAGTACTTC. Translation: CASRISRDYSFYEQYF.

The V call is TRBV9, the J call TRBJ2-1; D might be TRBD2 (5 bases). Germline V CDR1 and CDR2: SGDLS, YYNGEE. There are 13 residues in the CDR3. The V and J ends lost 4 bases and 8 bases respectively, with 13 bases between them. CDR3: CASSWVSGDEQFF. In DNA form, the CDR3 reads TGTGCCAGCAGCTGGGTGAGCGGTGATGAGCAGTTCTTC.

The chain uses TRBV7-2 and TRBJ1-1; tentative D call: TRBD1 (5 bases). Germline V gene data show CDR1 as SGHTA and CDR2 as FQGNSA. This CDR3 spans 13 amino acids. V lost 2 bases and J lost 3, with 7 bases in between. The CDR3 coding sequence is TGTGCCAGCAGCTTACTAGGGGACACTGAAGCTTTCTTT. This gives the protein CASSLLGDTEAFF.

This clone showed up just a few times. V gene TRBV28 combines with J gene TRBJ2-7, with a weak D call TRBD2 (6 bases). This CDR3 has 16 residues. Germline CDR1 reads MDHEN; CDR2 reads SYDVKM. The V gene lost 0 bases and the J gene lost 3 bases, with 15 bases spanning the gap. The DNA for the CDR3 is TGTGCCAGCAGTTTATGGACTAGTCCCAGCTTCTACGAGCAGTACTTC. Translating gives CASSLWTSPSFYEQYF.

This chain connects TRBV12-3 or TRBV12-4 to TRBJ1-2, with D possibly being TRBD1 (6 bases). There are 12 residues in the CDR3. Between the trimmed V and J ends, which lost 9 bases and 2 bases, there was a span of 10 bases. The CDR3 bases are TGTGCCAGTACCACAGGGAACTATGGCTACACCTTC. The encoded protein is CASTTGNYGYTF.

The V and J genes are TRBV9 and TRBJ1-3, with D uncertain. CDR1 is SGDLS, CDR2 YYNGEE, per germline. Between the trimmed V and J ends, which lost 0 bases and 0 bases, there was a span of 13 bases. This CDR3 region has 17 residues. The DNA of the CDR3 is TGTGCCAGCAGCGTAGAGGCACGGGGTTTCTCTGGAAACACCATATATTTT. Translation gives CASSVEARGFSGNTIYF.

The rearrangement links TRBV5-6 to TRBJ1-2; 8 bases agree with TRBD1. This CDR3 is built from 13 residues. Germline assignment: CDR1 SGHDT and CDR2 YYEEEE. Trimming removed 4 bases from V and 4 bases from J; junction bases left unmatched: 3. The CDR3 protein is CASSPQGGYGYTF. In DNA, the CDR3 is TGTGCCAGCAGCCCACAGGGGGGCTATGGCTACACCTTC. Supplemented by reference TRBV5-6 and TRBJ1-2, the full variable domain reads DAGVTQSPTHLIKTRGQQVTLRCSPKSGHDTVSWYQQALGQGPQFIFQYYEEEERQRGNFPDRFSGHQFPNYSSELNVNALLLGDSALYLCASSPQGGYGYTFGSGTRLTVV.

This clone was picked up many times. This chain joins TRBV27 and TRBJ2-2; D perhaps matches TRBD1 (5 bases). The germline V gene encodes CDR1 MNHEY and CDR2 SMNVEV (reference sequence). This CDR3 region has 14 residues. V gave up 6 bases and J gave up 6 bases, with 14 bases separating them. CDR3 amino acids: CASSRNPRAGELFF. DNA for the CDR3: TGTGCCAGCAGCCGGAACCCCAGGGCCGGGGAGCTGTTTTTT.

The chain carries TRBV28 and TRBJ2-5; D remains unclear. Trimming shortened V by 6 bases and J by 5 bases, and 19 bases separated the two germline ends. CDR3 length: 15 amino acids. The germline V gene has CDR1 MDHEN and CDR2 SYDVKM. The CDR3 DNA sequence: TGTGCCAGCAGGCCGGGTCGATCTTTGAGGGAGACCCAGTACTTC. Protein product: CASRPGRSLRETQYF.

V usage is TRBV7-2 and J usage is TRBJ2-7, with 8 bases identical to TRBD1. Germline V lookup: CDR1 SGHTA, CDR2 FQGNSA. The CDR3 is made up of 15 amino acids. V lost 6 bases to trimming and J lost 2 bases; unmatched junction nucleotides: 9. The CDR3 DNA is TGTGCCAGCAGGGGAAGAGGGACAGGACCCTACGAGCAGTACTTC. Translated: CASRGRGTGPYEQYF.

CDR3 in amino acids: CASSPTGEVAKNIQYF. The CDR3 DNA follows: TGTGCCAGCAGTCCCACAGGGGAGGTAGCCAAAAACATTCAGTACTTC. The genes are TRBV28 and TRBJ2-4, with TRBD1 as a possible D gene (7 bases). Trimming took 5 bases from V and 0 from J, leaving 14 bases between them. The germline V gene has CDR1 MDHEN and CDR2 SYDVKM. The CDR3 contains 16 residues.

This clone was seen more than once but under ten times. The same CDR3 is also encoded by other DNA sequences in this sample. V usage is TRBV15 and J usage is TRBJ1-2; D unclear. Germline lookup yields CDR1 LNHNV and CDR2 YYDKDF (reference sequence). The CDR3 is made up of 13 amino acids. Between the trimmed V and J ends, which lost 1 base and 1 base, there was a span of 4 bases. As DNA, the CDR3 is TGTGCCACCAGCAGAGGCGGTAACTATGGCTACACCTTC. Protein: CATSRGGNYGYTF.

The chain employs TRBV5-1 and TRBJ2-2; D might be TRBD2 (6 bases). The V and J ends lost 4 bases and 7 bases respectively, with 20 bases between them. Germline CDR1 SGHRS, CDR2 YFSETQ. The CDR3 runs 16 residues. CDR3 nucleotides: TGCGCCAGCAGCCCCCCGGAGCGGGCCGCCGGCGGGGAGCTGTTTTTT. Amino acids: CASSPPERAAGGELFF.

The chain couples TRBV27 to TRBJ1-2; D is ambiguous. The V and J ends lost 3 bases and 4 bases respectively, with 9 bases between them. From germline, CDR1 is MNHEY and CDR2 SMNVEV (reference sequence). The length of the CDR3 is 13 residues. This chain's CDR3 is CASSFAAFYGYTF. CDR3 bases: TGTGCCAGCAGTTTTGCGGCCTTCTATGGCTACACCTTC.

The CDR3 reads CAISESPNEQFF. In DNA form, the CDR3 reads TGTGCCATCAGTGAGTCTCCGAATGAGCAGTTCTTC. This chain connects TRBV10-3 to TRBJ2-1; D unclear. Germline loops: CDR1 ENHRY, CDR2 SYGVKD. The CDR3 spans 12 residues. Trimming stripped 0 bases from V and 7 bases from J, with 4 bases between.

V and J are TRBV24-1 and TRBJ2-1; TRBD2 matches at 8 bases. Losses at the gene ends were 2 bases for V and 4 bases for J; bases not matched to a gene: 12. The CDR3 runs to 18 residues. The germline gives CDR1 KGHDR, CDR2 SFDVKD. The DNA of the CDR3 is TGTGCCACCAGTGATTCTCTGATAGCGGGAAGAGTTTACAATGAGCAGTTCTTC. It codes for CATSDSLIAGRVYNEQFF.

The chain carries TRBV6-5 and TRBJ2-1; TRBD2 matches 7 bases. Germline lookup yields CDR1 MNHEY and CDR2 SVGAGI. This CDR3 spans 16 amino acids. With V trimmed by 2 bases and J by 5 bases, 9 bases remained unmatched. CDR3 amino acids: CASSYVIGEGNNEQFF. Here the CDR3 DNA reads TGTGCCAGCAGTTACGTGATAGGGGAGGGTAACAATGAGCAGTTCTTC.

V gene TRBV21-1 combines with J gene TRBJ1-3; the table's D call, TRBD1, was not checked against the DNA. TRBV21-1 is a recognized pseudogene. The CDR3 spans 15 residues. The CDR3, as DNA: TGTGCCAGCAGCAATATAAAGGGGGCTGGAAACACCATATATTTT. This gives the protein CASSNIKGAGNTIYF.